This T cell receptor beta chain was profiled in a study of CD8 T cells in Susac syndrome. TEMRA cells were FACS-enriched, unlike CD8+ and CD4+ T cells, which were negatively isolated. Germline V gives CDR1 SGHVS, CDR2 FQNEAQ. This CDR3 spans 15 amino acids. Trimming left V 5 bases short and J 5 bases short, with 18 bases between. Random hexamers were used to reverse transcribe an amount of roughly 0.45 to 1 ug RNA. It was immunoSEQ multiplex PCR that amplified TCR beta CDR3 across 54 Vbeta and 13 Jbeta. MiXCR was run by TCRdb on the immunoSEQ multiplex PCR reads, yielding one entry per CDR3 protein. The sample includes fewer than 350,000 distinct CDR3 sequences, 75% to 85% of them seen just once.

The sequence was collected from a human donor with multiple sclerosis. The sample taken for sequencing was CD8+ T cells from PBMCs. The chain links TRBV7-8 to TRBJ2-5, with D possibly being TRBD2 (6 bases). CDR3 region: CASSPPRAGRETQYF. As DNA, the CDR3 is TGTGCCAGCAGCCCCCCCCGGGCGGGAAGGGAGACCCAGTACTTC.